A selection of T cell receptor beta chains follows, all from one sample in a study of cytomegalovirus exposure and HLA in healthy donors. Generated by immunoSEQ multiplex PCR, the TCRdb table keeps only in-frame clones and is missing some. The data show fewer than 250,000 clones, with around four fifths seen just once and around 5.5% held by the top ten. Material: PBMCs. Source of these receptors: a woman under 30 in good health and CMV-seronegative. Both conserved end residues are part of each CDR3. The D gene is left open where the match is weak. Clone size is given for some rows only: seen once, a few or many times, or a class if the clone is expanded.

clone_size	j_call	v_call	d_call	cdr3_aa	cdr3_nt
.	TRBJ1-2	TRBV5-1	.	CASSLVSGGDGYTF	TGCGCCAGCAGCTTGGTTTCGGGGGGTGATGGCTACACCTTC
.	TRBJ2-3	TRBV6-1	TRBD1	CASRDRGLPQDTQYF	TGTGCCAGCAGGGACAGGGGGCTTCCCCAAGATACGCAGTATTTT
.	TRBJ1-1	TRBV5-1	.	CASSLELGSTEAFF	TGCGCCAGCAGCCTGGAACTGGGGAGCACTGAAGCTTTCTTT
.	TRBJ1-5	TRBV2	.	CASSRQGRSNQPQHF	TGTGCCAGCAGTAGGCAGGGCCGAAGCAATCAGCCCCAGCATTTT
.	TRBJ2-3	TRBV10-1	.	CASSESRDGHTDTQYF	TGCGCCAGCAGTGAGTCCCGGGACGGACACACAGATACGCAGTATTTT
.	TRBJ1-3	TRBV5-6	.	CASSLAPTASGNTIYF	TGTGCCAGCAGCTTGGCCCCAACAGCCTCTGGAAACACCATATATTTT
.	TRBJ2-7	TRBV27	.	CASSPAQRHEQYF	TGTGCCAGCAGTCCCGCACAGCGGCACGAGCAGTACTTC
.	TRBJ2-7	TRBV11-2	.	CASSLSRGAGEQYF	TGTGCCAGCAGCTTATCCCGGGGGGCAGGCGAGCAGTACTTC
.	TRBJ1-2	TRBV29-1	.	CSVDFTGNYGYTF	TGCAGCGTTGATTTTACAGGGAACTATGGCTACACCTTC
.	TRBJ2-7	TRBV6-6	TRBD1	CASNKDRRAPYEQYF	TGTGCCAGCAATAAGGACAGGCGAGCTCCCTACGAGCAGTACTTC
few	TRBJ2-7	TRBV2	.	CASSEIAGVDEQYF	TGTGCCAGCAGTGAGATAGCCGGCGTGGACGAGCAGTACTTC
.	TRBJ1-5	TRBV28	.	CASSFVRQPQHF	TGTGCCAGCAGTTTTGTCCGGCAGCCCCAGCATTTT
.	TRBJ2-5	TRBV7-9	.	CASSVGRQETQYF	TGTGCCAGCAGCGTCGGACGTCAAGAGACCCAGTACTTC
.	TRBJ1-2	TRBV15	TRBD1	CATSRDQGVSYGYTF	TGTGCCACCAGCAGAGATCAGGGGGTTAGCTATGGCTACACCTTC
.	TRBJ1-1	TRBV2	.	CASSPGTGRAFF	TGTGCCAGCAGTCCTGGTACAGGGCGGGCTTTCTTT
once	TRBJ2-1	TRBV29-1	TRBD2	CSVWTSGRVWHEQFF	TGCAGCGTGTGGACTAGCGGGAGGGTGTGGCATGAGCAGTTCTTC
.	TRBJ2-2	TRBV5-1	.	CASSSDNTGELFF	TGCGCCAGCAGCTCGGATAACACCGGGGAGCTGTTTTTT
few	TRBJ2-2	TRBV5-1	TRBD2	CASSLSGNYGELFF	TGCGCCAGCAGCCTTAGCGGGAATTACGGGGAGCTGTTTTTT
.	TRBJ2-2	TRBV11-2	.	CASTPAGTGELFF	TGTGCCAGCACCCCGGCGGGCACCGGGGAGCTGTTTTTT
.	TRBJ2-7	TRBV5-1	.	CASSMSSYEQYF	TGCGCCAGCAGCATGAGCTCCTACGAGCAGTACTTC
.	TRBJ1-2	TRBV6-6	.	CASSSESYGYTF	TGTGCCAGCAGTTCCGAAAGCTATGGCTACACCTTC
.	TRBJ2-1	TRBV15	.	CATSGIHNEQFF	TGTGCCACCAGCGGAATTCACAATGAGCAGTTCTTC
.	TRBJ2-1	TRBV5-1	TRBD2	CASSPGGGRNEQFF	TGCGCCAGCAGCCCAGGCGGCGGGAGGAATGAGCAGTTCTTC
.	TRBJ1-1	TRBV29-1	.	CSVEGTEAFF	TGCAGCGTTGAAGGCACTGAAGCTTTCTTT
.	TRBJ2-5	TRBV7-7	TRBD1	CASSKDWDRGLETQYF	TGTGCCAGCAGCAAAGACTGGGACAGGGGGTTGGAGACCCAGTACTTC
.	TRBJ1-5	TRBV5-6	.	CASSRPNQPQHF	TGTGCCAGCAGCCGCCCAAATCAGCCCCAGCATTTT
.	TRBJ1-2	TRBV10-1	TRBD1	CASTPDRGLYGYTF	TGCGCCAGCACGCCGGACAGGGGGCTGTATGGCTACACCTTC
.	TRBJ2-1	TRBV27	TRBD2	CASRTLLAGVYNEQFF	TGTGCCAGCAGGACCTTACTAGCGGGAGTCTACAATGAGCAGTTCTTC
once	TRBJ2-1	TRBV15	TRBD2	CATSLRRAGYDYNEQFF	TGTGCCACCAGCCTCCGACGAGCGGGGTATGACTACAATGAGCAGTTCTTC
.	TRBJ2-7	TRBV9	TRBD1	CASSTRQGAEYEQYF	TGTGCCAGCAGCACACGACAGGGGGCAGAGTACGAGCAGTACTTC
.	TRBJ1-2	TRBV30	.	CAWNPGTGGYTF	TGTGCCTGGAACCCGGGTACGGGTGGCTACACCTTC
.	TRBJ1-1	TRBV29-1	.	CSVDVAVNTEAFF	TGCAGCGTGGACGTCGCGGTGAACACTGAAGCTTTCTTT